This T cell receptor beta chain was recorded in a study of cytomegalovirus exposure and HLA in healthy donors. Germline lookup yields CDR1 SGHRS and CDR2 YFSETQ. This CDR3 region has 15 residues. V shed 5 bases, J shed 6 bases, and the junction held 12 bases outside the gene matches. Clones were sequenced by immunoSEQ multiplex PCR, and TCRdb holds only the in-frame ones, with some missing. Seen here are about 140,000 clones, roughly 88% observed once, and the top ten hold around 8%. The chain uses TRBV5-1 and TRBJ2-7; 9 bases are a match to TRBD1. The origin of this receptor is a woman younger than 30 in good health and CMV-seropositive. Sequenced sample: PBMCs. CDR3 coding DNA: TGCGCCAGCAGGGCGGGGACAGGGTCGTTAAGCGAGCAGTACTTC. As protein: CASRAGTGSLSEQYF.